This entry is about one TCR beta chain. The data derive from a study of blood T cell repertoires in COVID-19. Sequencing used immunoSEQ multiplex PCR; TCRdb keeps in-frame clones, though not all of them. The table records a few hundred thousand clones, 65% to 90% of them present only once. Germline V gene lookup returns CDR1 MNHEY and CDR2 SVGAGI. The length of the CDR3 is 15 residues. Deletions cut 5 bases from V and 0 bases from J, with 11 bases between. This chain joins TRBV6-5 and TRBJ2-1; D might be TRBD1 (6 bases). The source is a young woman who had been exposed to COVID-19. Specimen: PBMCs or T cells enriched from blood (not recorded which). DNA of the CDR3: TGTGCCAGCAGTCCACAGGGATTCTCCTACAATGAGCAGTTCTTC. It specifies CASSPQGFSYNEQFF.